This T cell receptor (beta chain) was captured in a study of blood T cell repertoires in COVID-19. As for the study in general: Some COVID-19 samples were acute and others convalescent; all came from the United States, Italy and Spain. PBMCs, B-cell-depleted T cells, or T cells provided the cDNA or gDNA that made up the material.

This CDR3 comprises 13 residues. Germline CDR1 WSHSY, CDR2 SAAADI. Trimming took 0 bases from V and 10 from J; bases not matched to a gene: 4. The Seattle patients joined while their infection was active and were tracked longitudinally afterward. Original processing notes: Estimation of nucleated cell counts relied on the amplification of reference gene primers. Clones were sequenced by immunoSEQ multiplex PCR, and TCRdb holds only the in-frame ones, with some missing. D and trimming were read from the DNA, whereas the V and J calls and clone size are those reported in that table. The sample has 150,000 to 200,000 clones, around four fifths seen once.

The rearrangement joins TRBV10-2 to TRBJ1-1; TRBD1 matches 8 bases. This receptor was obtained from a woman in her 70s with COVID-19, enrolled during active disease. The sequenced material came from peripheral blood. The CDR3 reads CASSESWQGAAFF. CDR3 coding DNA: TGCGCCAGCAGTGAGTCTTGGCAGGGGGCAGCTTTCTTT.